The clone carrying this T cell receptor beta chain was detected only a few times. The ends were cut back, 1 base at V and 0 bases at J, with 7 bases in the middle. CDR3 length equals 16 residues. Germline-derived CDR1 and CDR2 are LGHNA and YNFKEQ. As handled by the study authors: Amplification of reference gene primers was used by the study to estimate nucleated cell counts. The data were produced by immunoSEQ multiplex PCR, yet TCRdb's version contains in-frame clones alone and is incomplete. D and trimming were read from the DNA, whereas the V and J calls and clone size are those reported in that table. The top ten hold roughly 2.6% of the sample, which has about 150,000 clones, around 84% seen once. This sample was taken from a study of blood T cell repertoires in COVID-19. Looking at the study overall: Spain, Italy and the United States supplied samples that represented acute and convalescent COVID-19. Sources were T cells, B-cell-depleted T cells, or PBMCs; the material itself was cDNA or gDNA.

Sample: peripheral blood. The source is a human donor with acute or convalescent COVID-19. The donor label of this sample is uncertain. V is TRBV4-2 and J is TRBJ1-6; no firm D call. The CDR3 DNA sequence: TGTGCCAGCAGCCAAGCTGAGAGCTCCTATAATTCACCCCTCCACTTT. It translates to CASSQAESSYNSPLHF.